Each of the 5 T cell receptor beta chains below was sequenced from the same sample in a study of a mutant IDH1 vaccine in newly diagnosed glioma. Sequenced by immunoSEQ multiplex PCR; TCRdb stores in-frame clones only, minus some. This table has around 15,000 clones, 95% to 96% appearing once. Time point noted: baseline, week 1 (first vaccination visit). Described treatment: pre-vaccination baseline after standard-of-care therapy. This material consisted of peripheral blood mononuclear cells (PBMCs), taken from a glioma patient treated with radiotherapy, temozolomide or both. The receptors come from a woman between 18 and 29 years old with glioma. Some clones in this sample may be carry-over from other donors' samples.

This clone was recorded only once. The J gene is TRBJ1-1, the V gene TRBV29-1; 7 bases are a match to TRBD1. The length of the CDR3 is 12 residues. CDR1 and CDR2 from the germline V gene are SQVTM and ANQGSEA. V lost 6 bases and J lost 1; bases outside the gene matches: 2. CDR3: CSVDRSNTEAFF. The CDR3 DNA reads as TGCAGCGTGGACAGGTCGAACACTGAAGCTTTCTTT.

The V and J genes are TRBV28 and TRBJ2-5, with TRBD2 identical over 10 bases. In germline, CDR1 is MDHEN, CDR2 SYDVKM. Unmatched junction bases numbered 8, after V lost 8 bases and J lost 5 bases. The length of the CDR3 is 14 residues. CDR3 loop: CASYTSGKAETQYF. CDR3 in DNA: TGTGCCAGCTATACTAGCGGGAAGGCGGAGACCCAGTACTTC.

A remark on this clone: Sequence at one end of the junction differs from germline and may be a read error. The J gene is TRBJ1-1, the V gene TRBV7-7; D is perhaps TRBD1 (6 bases). This CDR3 region has 13 residues. Germline CDR1 reads SSHAT; CDR2 reads FNYEAQ (reference sequence). CDR3 in amino acids: CASSLTGSTEAFF. DNA of the CDR3: TGTGCTAGCAGCTTAACAGGGAGCACTGAAGCTTTCTTT.

The chain combines TRBV2 with TRBJ1-1; D remains ambiguous. Per germline, CDR1 SNHLY and CDR2 FYNNEI. V lost 5 bases and J 0 bases, leaving 10 bases between the germline ends. The CDR3 has 14 amino acids. The CDR3 nucleotides read TGTGCCAGCAGTACGGGCCTCGTGAACACTGAAGCTTTCTTT. It translates to CASSTGLVNTEAFF.

The chain employs TRBV2 and TRBJ1-2; D is unclear. V dropped 4 bases and J dropped 4 bases, with 7 bases sitting between them. This CDR3 contains 12 residues. The germline CDR1 and CDR2 sequences are SNHLY and FYNNEI. The CDR3 sequence is CASSGVIYGYTF. The CDR3 DNA reads TGTGCCAGCAGTGGGGTGATCTATGGCTACACCTTC.